A selection of T cell receptor beta chains follows, all from one sample in a study of T cells of healthy individuals. TCRdb redid the calling of the 5' RACE reads with MiXCR, one entry per CDR3 protein. Altogether 40,000 to 60,000 distinct CDR3 sequences are present, about 15% being singletons, with the ten largest covering around 16%. Receptor source: a human donor in good health. CDR3s include the opening cysteine and the closing phenylalanine or tryptophan. Fields, in order: D gene, clone size, J gene, V gene, CDR3 protein, CDR3 DNA. A D gene is named only where the DNA matches it firmly. The listing skips clone size in some rows; elsewhere it reads once, few, many or a size class.

>TRBD1|few|TRBJ1-5|TRBV20-1
CSARGDGQGYQPQHF
TGCAGTGCTAGAGGGGACGGACAGGGGTATCAGCCCCAGCATTTT
>NA|NA|TRBJ1-2|TRBV10-3
CAISEYREGGYTF
TGTGCCATCAGTGAATACAGGGAAGGTGGCTACACCTTC
>NA|many|TRBJ1-1|TRBV7-2
CASSETSGTVNTEAFF
TGTGCCAGCAGCGAAACCTCCGGGACTGTCAACACTGAAGCTTTCTTT
>NA|few|TRBJ2-3|TRBV9
CASSVEVRPATDTQYF
TGTGCCAGCAGCGTAGAGGTTCGGCCGGCCACAGATACGCAGTATTTT
>TRBD1|NA|TRBJ2-3|TRBV7-9
CASSLVTGLTDTQYF
TGTGCCAGCAGCTTAGTGACAGGGCTCACAGATACGCAGTATTTT
>TRBD1|few|TRBJ1-2|TRBV7-2
CASSLDRGENYGYTF
TGTGCCAGCAGCTTGGACAGGGGGGAAAACTATGGCTACACCTTC
>NA|many|TRBJ2-1|TRBV7-9
CASSLSWTSPLSEQFF
TGTGCCAGCAGCTTATCGTGGACCAGTCCCCTGAGTGAGCAGTTCTTC
>TRBD2|NA|TRBJ2-7|TRBV30
CAGLAGSYEQYF
TGTGCCGGACTAGCGGGCTCCTACGAGCAGTACTTC
>NA|NA|TRBJ2-7|TRBV10-2
CASSEDVYEQYF
TGTGCCAGCAGTGAAGACGTCTACGAGCAGTACTTC
>TRBD2|few|TRBJ2-7|TRBV5-1
CASSSGGTSGMNEQYF
TGCGCCAGCAGTTCCGGGGGGACTAGCGGGATGAACGAGCAGTACTTC
>NA|NA|TRBJ2-3|TRBV10-3
CAIPRTGPCSGDTQYF
TGTGCCATTCCTCGGACCGGTCCCTGTAGTGGGGATACGCAGTATTTT
>NA|many|TRBJ1-1|TRBV4-1
CASSLEDFGNTEAFF
TGCGCCAGCAGCCTCGAGGATTTCGGGAACACTGAAGCTTTCTTT
>NA|NA|TRBJ1-6|TRBV6-6
CASYREVNSPLHF
TGTGCCAGTTACAGGGAAGTGAATTCACCCCTCCACTTT
>NA|many|TRBJ1-2|TRBV14
CASSQVSEYGYTF
TGTGCCAGCAGCCAAGTATCTGAGTATGGCTACACCTTC
>TRBD2|NA|TRBJ2-5|TRBV20-1
CSAMAGGETRYF
TGCAGTGCTATGGCGGGAGGGGAGACCCGGTACTTC
>NA|many|TRBJ2-1|TRBV3-1
CASSQPGVINEQFF
TGTGCCAGCAGCCAGCCAGGGGTTATCAATGAGCAGTTCTTC
>TRBD1|many|TRBJ1-4|TRBV7-8
CASSRDSYEKLFF
TGTGCCAGCAGCCGGGACAGCTATGAAAAACTGTTTTTT
>NA|once|TRBJ2-7|TRBV12-3/TRBV12-4
CASSLDSTYEQYF
TGTGCCAGCAGTTTAGACTCGACCTACGAGCAGTACTTC
>NA|few|TRBJ1-5|TRBV6-2/TRBV6-3
CASRRDNLSNQPQHF
TGTGCCAGCAGGCGGGATAATCTTAGCAATCAGCCCCAGCATTTT
>NA|few|TRBJ1-2|TRBV19
CASSHGRRKGYTF
TGTGCCAGTAGTCATGGGCGCCGGAAGGGCTACACCTTC
>TRBD1|many|TRBJ1-1|TRBV29-1
CSVYRGLSVNEAFF
TGCAGCGTTTACAGGGGGCTCTCTGTTAATGAAGCTTTCTTT
>NA|many|TRBJ2-3|TRBV12-3/TRBV12-4
CASTQQGDTQYF
TGTGCCAGCACCCAGCAGGGAGATACGCAGTATTTT
>NA|NA|TRBJ2-1|TRBV4-3
CASSQDGGSPQRQFF
TGCGCCAGCAGCCAAGATGGGGGGAGCCCACAGCGGCAGTTCTTC
>NA|many|TRBJ2-5|TRBV7-9
CASSLERETQYF
TGTGCCAGCAGCTTAGAGCGAGAGACCCAGTACTTC
>NA|NA|TRBJ2-1|TRBV4-3
CASSQGVLAVGNEQFF
TGCGCCAGCAGCCAAGGGGTCCTCGCGGTTGGGAATGAGCAGTTCTTC
>TRBD1|many|TRBJ1-1|TRBV12-3/TRBV12-4
CASSHRQGARTEAFF
TGTGCCAGCAGCCACAGACAGGGGGCGCGGACTGAAGCTTTCTTT
>NA|few|TRBJ2-7|TRBV5-6
CASSFRGYMRSEYF
TGTGCCAGCAGCTTCCGCGGGTATATGCGTTCGGAGTACTTC
>NA|NA|TRBJ2-2|TRBV11-3
CASSFPGSGELFF
TGTGCCAGCAGCTTCCCAGGGTCCGGGGAGCTGTTTTTT
>TRBD1|many|TRBJ2-7|TRBV19
CASKKGQGNYEQYF
TGTGCCAGTAAAAAGGGACAGGGTAACTACGAGCAGTACTTC
>NA|many|TRBJ2-2|TRBV15
CATRDTNTGELFF
TGTGCCACCCGTGACACGAACACCGGGGAGCTGTTTTTT
>TRBD1|few|TRBJ2-5|TRBV4-1
CASSPTGVQETQYF
TGCGCCAGCAGCCCGACAGGGGTGCAAGAGACCCAGTACTTC
>TRBD2|NA|TRBJ2-1|TRBV5-1
CASSATSGVDEQFF
TGCGCCAGCAGCGCTACTAGCGGGGTCGATGAGCAGTTCTTC
>TRBD2|NA|TRBJ2-7|TRBV4-3
CASSQEETSGSYEQYF
TGCGCCAGCAGCCAAGAGGAGACTAGCGGGAGCTACGAGCAGTACTTC
>NA|NA|TRBJ2-7|TRBV5-1
CASSLENRAEGEQYF
TGCGCCAGCAGCTTGGAGAATAGGGCGGAAGGAGAGCAGTACTTC
>TRBD1|NA|TRBJ1-5|TRBV6-2/TRBV6-3
CASSSGQPADQPQHF
TGTGCCAGCAGCTCGGGACAGCCCGCGGATCAGCCCCAGCATTTT
>TRBD2|few|TRBJ2-1|TRBV20-1
CSVRPGLAGGPYNEQFF
TGCAGTGTCCGGCCGGGACTAGCGGGGGGCCCCTACAATGAGCAGTTCTTC
>TRBD2|many|TRBJ2-3|TRBV6-1
CASSEGLAVASTDTQYF
TGTGCCAGCAGTGAGGGACTAGCGGTCGCTAGCACAGATACGCAGTATTTT
>NA|NA|TRBJ2-5|TRBV5-6
CASSPGLQTQYF
TGTGCCAGCAGCCCTGGATTGCAGACCCAGTACTTC
>NA|NA|TRBJ1-2|TRBV29-1
CSVARTPRDYGYTF
TGCAGCGTCGCCAGGACACCAAGGGACTATGGCTACACCTTC
>NA|NA|TRBJ1-2|TRBV4-3
CASSQENRAGSNYGYTF
TGCGCCAGCAGCCAAGAAAATAGGGCAGGGAGTAACTATGGCTACACCTTC
>NA|few|TRBJ2-3|TRBV25-1
CASSARATDTQYF
TGTGCCAGCAGTGCCAGGGCCACAGATACGCAGTATTTT
>NA|NA|TRBJ1-1|TRBV7-8
CASSRRRTDTEAFF
TGTGCCAGCAGCCGTCGCAGGACGGACACTGAAGCTTTCTTT
>NA|few|TRBJ2-7|TRBV19
CASRGSYEQYF
TGTGCCAGTAGGGGCAGCTACGAGCAGTACTTC
>TRBD1|few|TRBJ2-5|TRBV18
CASSPIKTGVETQYF
TGTGCCAGCTCACCGATAAAAACAGGGGTAGAGACCCAGTACTTC
>NA|NA|TRBJ2-3|TRBV7-3
CASSPTHSTDTQYF
TGTGCCAGCAGCCCCACCCATAGCACAGATACGCAGTATTTT
>TRBD1|many|TRBJ1-5|TRBV19
CASSIAGQGDNQPQHF
TGTGCCAGTAGTATAGCGGGACAGGGTGACAATCAGCCCCAGCATTTT
>NA|many|TRBJ2-1|TRBV24-1
CATSDSTREQFF
TGTGCCACCAGTGATTCCACAAGAGAGCAGTTCTTC
>NA|few|TRBJ1-4|TRBV29-1
CSVEDRANEKLFF
TGCAGCGTTGAAGACAGGGCTAATGAAAAACTGTTTTTT
>NA|few|TRBJ2-1|TRBV19
CASMDGHPGLTYNEQFF
TGTGCCAGTATGGACGGGCACCCGGGACTGACATACAATGAGCAGTTCTTC
>NA|few|TRBJ2-7|TRBV20-1
CSARDHRVGEQYF
TGCAGTGCTAGAGATCACAGGGTGGGCGAGCAGTACTTC
>TRBD2|few|TRBJ2-1|TRBV12-5
CASTWSGTSGYNEQFF
TGTGCTAGCACATGGAGTGGGACTAGCGGTTACAATGAGCAGTTCTTC
>NA|few|TRBJ2-7|TRBV29-1
CSVEDGSNEQYF
TGCAGCGTTGAAGACGGTAGCAACGAGCAGTACTTC
>NA|few|TRBJ2-5|TRBV29-1
CSVITGEETQYF
TGCAGCGTTATTACAGGAGAAGAGACCCAGTACTTC
>NA|once|TRBJ2-7|TRBV20-1
CSASKAEYYEQYF
TGCAGTGCTAGTAAGGCTGAGTATTACGAGCAGTACTTC
>NA|NA|TRBJ1-1|TRBV6-6
CASSYRSTEAFF
TGTGCCAGCAGTTACAGGTCCACTGAAGCTTTCTTT
>NA|NA|TRBJ1-2|TRBV9
CASSVGPGNYGYTF
TGTGCCAGCAGCGTAGGTCCAGGCAACTATGGCTACACCTTC
>NA|many|TRBJ2-7|TRBV5-4
CASSLGQGIDEQYF
TGTGCCAGCAGCTTGGGGCAGGGGATCGACGAGCAGTACTTC
>NA|few|TRBJ1-6|TRBV2
CASSEASTSPLHF
TGTGCCAGCAGTGAAGCTAGCACTTCACCCCTCCACTTT